Below, one T cell receptor (beta chain) is given with its context. The sample contains more than one DNA sequence encoding this CDR3. The source of the sample is a study of blood T cell repertoires in COVID-19. Original data processing: Amplified reference gene primers provided the basis for estimating nucleated cell counts. Produced via immunoSEQ multiplex PCR; TCRdb's table is partial and in-frame only. D and trimming were read from the DNA, whereas the V and J calls and clone size are those reported in that table. Among under 250,000 clones, over 70% were seen once, and the ten largest hold approximately 8.6%. Germline values: CDR1 KGHSH, CDR2 LQKENI. With 3 bases removed from V and 5 bases from J, the gap between germline ends came to 6 bases. The CDR3 is 12 amino acids.

The sample taken for sequencing was peripheral blood. This TCR derives from a man in his forties with active or convalescent COVID-19. The rearrangement joins TRBV18 to TRBJ2-3; D is undetermined. The CDR3 nucleotides are TGTGCCAGCTCACCGCCAGGAGATACGCAGTATTTT. It translates to CASSPPGDTQYF. Looking up the rest from reference TRBV18 and TRBJ2-3 gives the full variable domain: NAGVMQNPRHLVRRRGQEARLRCSPMKGHSHVYWYRQLPEEGLKFMVYLQKENIIDESGMPKERFSAEFPKEGPSILRIQQVVRGDSAAYFCASSPPGDTQYFGPGTRLTVL.